A single sample is the source of the 25 T cell receptor beta chains below, sequenced in a study of PD-1 blockade in classical Hodgkin lymphoma (dated by TCRdb to the early 2020s). The sample's time point label, decoded: cycle 1 day 1 (C1D1), immediately before nivolumab initiation. Every trial patient had relapsed after autologous stem cell transplantation, and cohorts A, B and C differed in prior brentuximab vedotin exposure. The library was built by means of the immunoSEQ multiplex PCR assay. TCRdb retrieved this table from immuneACCESS and kept in-frame rearrangements only. Not all clones are present; in checked studies, unresolved V genes account for under half, and no reason is known for the remainder. For this sample the table gives over 20,000 clones, of which 86% were detected only once. The ten largest clones take up 2% to 3% of the sample. Sample: peripheral blood mononuclear cells (PBMCs), taken at baseline. These receptors were collected from a human donor with classical Hodgkin lymphoma.

By sample fraction, this clone is medium-sized. V usage is TRBV7-9 and J usage is TRBJ1-5, with 7 bases fitting TRBD1. Germline-derived CDR1 and CDR2 are SEHNR and FQNEAQ (reference sequence). V shed 5 bases and J 0 bases; nucleotides not matched to a gene: 4. The CDR3 extends over 15 amino acids. CDR3: CASSPQGNSNQPQHF. The CDR3 bases are TGTGCCAGCAGCCCACAGGGGAATAGCAATCAGCCCCAGCATTTT.

V usage is TRBV7-9 and J usage is TRBJ1-1, with TRBD1 matching over 7 bases. Germline V CDR1 and CDR2: SEHNR, FQNEAQ (reference sequence). The CDR3 contains 13 residues. V was clipped by 5 bases and J by 5 bases; unmatched bases: 5. The CDR3 region has the DNA TGTGCCAGCAGCCTAGGACAGGTTACTGAAGCTTTCTTT. Translation gives CASSLGQVTEAFF.

This chain links TRBV2 with TRBJ1-1, with 7 bases aligning to TRBD1. The CDR3 covers 14 residues. Losses at the gene ends were 5 bases for V and 0 bases for J; bases not matched to a gene: 3. Germline V gene data show CDR1 as SNHLY and CDR2 as FYNNEI. CDR3 in DNA: TGTGCCAGCAGTCGACAGGGATTGAACACTGAAGCTTTCTTT. The encoded protein is CASSRQGLNTEAFF.

The chain couples TRBV27 to TRBJ2-1; the match to TRBD2 covers 10 bases. The CDR3 length is 16 residues. Trimming removed 1 base from V and 7 bases from J; junction bases left unmatched: 7. Germline V gene lookup returns CDR1 MNHEY and CDR2 SMNVEV (reference sequence). DNA for the CDR3: TGTGCCAGCAGTTTATTACCTAGCGGGGGTAGTAATGAGCAGTTCTTC. This sequence encodes CASSLLPSGGSNEQFF.

The rearrangement links TRBV5-1 to TRBJ1-1, with TRBD1 identical over 9 bases. V lost 0 bases to trimming and J lost 1 base; unmatched junction nucleotides: 1. The CDR3 is 15 amino acids. Germline assignment: CDR1 SGHRS and CDR2 YFSETQ. The CDR3 region has the DNA TGCGCCAGCAGCTTGGCGACAGGGGGGAACACTGAAGCTTTCTTT. It is translated as CASSLATGGNTEAFF.

V gene TRBV7-9 combines with J gene TRBJ2-7; D is perhaps TRBD1 (6 bases). CDR3 length: 15 residues. The germline gives CDR1 SEHNR, CDR2 FQNEAQ (reference sequence). Trimming removed 1 base at V and 5 bases at J, with 15 bases between. The CDR3 coding sequence is TGTGCCAGCAGCTTAGGTGGTCTGGGGGCCGACGAGCAGTACTTC. Its protein product is CASSLGGLGADEQYF.

The rearrangement links TRBV2 to TRBJ1-2; D is undetermined. CDR3 length: 12 amino acids. Germline CDR1 and CDR2: SNHLY and FYNNEI. With 3 bases removed from V and 8 bases from J, the gap between germline ends came to 10 bases. The CDR3 protein is CASSESGGGYTF. DNA of the CDR3: TGTGCCAGCAGTGAGTCAGGAGGAGGCTACACCTTC.

DNA for the CDR3: TGTGCCAGCAGCTTTACCCCACGTGGGTCCCAAGAGACCCAGTACTTC. Its translation: CASSFTPRGSQETQYF. J is TRBJ2-5 and V is TRBV5-4; unclear D gene. V lost 2 bases and J 1 base, leaving 15 bases between the germline ends. Germline loops: CDR1 SGHNT, CDR2 YYREEE (reference sequence). This CDR3 contains 16 residues.

Regarding this clone: Other DNA sequences in this sample translate to the same CDR3. This CDR3 reads CASSMTVNTEAFF. The CDR3 coding sequence is TGTGCCAGCAGCATGACGGTCAACACTGAAGCTTTCTTT. The chain combines TRBV6-5 with TRBJ1-1; D call uncertain. V was shortened by 6 bases and J by 2 bases, with 10 bases between the two germline ends. This CDR3 is built from 13 residues. Germline-derived CDR1 and CDR2 are MNHEY and SVGAGI.

The V call is TRBV5-1, the J call TRBJ2-5, with unresolved D. Trimming removed 3 bases at V and 2 bases at J, with 11 bases between. Germline V CDR1 and CDR2: SGHRS, YFSETQ. The CDR3 length is 14 residues. The CDR3 region has the DNA TGCGCCAGCAGCTCAGGTGGTTTACAAGAGACCCAGTACTTC. Its translation is CASSSGGLQETQYF.

The chain carries TRBV7-9 and TRBJ2-5; D is possibly TRBD2 (5 bases). The CDR3 runs to 14 residues. CDR1 SEHNR and CDR2 FQNEAQ come from the germline V gene (reference sequence). V lost 2 bases and J lost 2, with 9 bases in between. The CDR3: CASSLIGGQETQYF. For the CDR3, the DNA is TGTGCCAGCAGCTTAATAGGAGGTCAAGAGACCCAGTACTTC. Full variable domain (rest looked up from reference TRBV7-9 and TRBJ2-5): DTGVSQNPRHKITKRGQNVTFRCDPISEHNRLYWYRQTLGQGPEFLTYFQNEAQLEKSRLLSDRFSAERPKGSFSTLEIQRTEQGDSAMYLCASSLIGGQETQYFGPGTRLLVL.

A note on this clone: A read error may produce the germline difference seen at one junction end. This chain connects TRBV5-5 to TRBJ2-3; D ambiguous. Germline CDR1 reads SGHKS; CDR2 reads YYEKEE (reference sequence). CDR3 size: 15 residues. CDR3 residues: CASSQDRQATDTQYF. CDR3 nucleotide sequence: TGCGCCAGCAGCCAAGATCGGCAGGCCACAGATACGCAGTATTTT.

V and J are TRBV27 and TRBJ2-3; D perhaps matches TRBD2 (7 bases). V was pared by 3 bases and J by 3 bases, with 13 bases between. This CDR3 spans 15 amino acids. The germline gives CDR1 MNHEY, CDR2 SMNVEV (reference sequence). The CDR3, as DNA: TGTGCCAGCAGTTTGAGGGGGGGGTGGACAGATACGCAGTATTTT. It translates to CASSLRGGWTDTQYF.

The chain couples TRBV29-1 to TRBJ1-3; D might be TRBD1 (5 bases). V shed 4 bases and J shed 2 bases, with 15 bases lying between them. From germline, CDR1 is SQVTM and CDR2 ANQGSEA. The CDR3 covers 15 residues. CDR3 in amino acids: CSVAVGRGPGNTIYF. The CDR3 coding sequence is TGCAGCGTTGCAGTTGGCCGGGGCCCTGGAAACACCATATATTTT. Based on the CDR3 plus reference TRBV29-1 and TRBJ1-3, the full variable domain is SAVISQKPSRDICQRGTSLTIQCQVDSQVTMMFWYRQQPGQSLTLIATANQGSEATYESGFVIDKFPISRPNLTFSTLTVSNMSPEDSSIYLCSVAVGRGPGNTIYFGEGSWLTVV.

The DNA of the CDR3 is TGTGCCAGCGGGCGACAGCAAAATGAAAAACTGTTTTTT. This translates into CASGRQQNEKLFF. The genes are TRBV6-5 and TRBJ1-4; possible D gene TRBD1, 5 bases. Germline CDR1 is MNHEY and CDR2 is SVGAGI. This CDR3 has 13 amino acids. Deletions cut 8 bases from V and 5 bases from J, with 12 bases between.

In this sample, this clone turned up a few times. The CDR3 protein is CASSLSDTGTEAFF. The CDR3 region has the DNA TGTGCCAGCAGCTTATCGGATACGGGCACTGAAGCTTTCTTT. The chain carries TRBV7-8 and TRBJ1-1; D uncertain. The CDR3 spans 14 residues. CDR1 SGHVS and CDR2 FQNEAQ come from the germline V gene. The V end lost 2 bases, the J end lost 4 bases, and 11 bases lay between the germline ends.

V gene TRBV5-1 combines with J gene TRBJ1-1; 10 nucleotides agree with TRBD1. The CDR3 covers 18 residues. V was clipped by 1 base and J by 9 bases; unmatched bases: 18. Germline V lookup: CDR1 SGHRS, CDR2 YFSETQ. CDR3 DNA sequence: TGCGCCAGCAGCTTGAGGACTGGGACAGGGGCCCTAGTGGGGAAAGCTTTCTTT. Translated: CASSLRTGTGALVGKAFF.

The gene calls are TRBV5-1 and TRBJ2-2, with 15 nucleotides matching TRBD2. The CDR3 extends over 16 amino acids. Per germline, CDR1 SGHRS and CDR2 YFSETQ. V shed 2 bases and J 6 bases; nucleotides not matched to a gene: 2. This chain's CDR3 is CASSFRTSGGAGELFF. The DNA of the CDR3 is TGCGCCAGCAGCTTCCGGACTAGCGGGGGGGCCGGGGAGCTGTTTTTT.

The CDR3 DNA reads as TGCGCCAGCAGCTTGAACGGGGGCGAAAGCACAGATACGCAGTATTTT. The encoded protein is CASSLNGGESTDTQYF. The chain recombines TRBV5-1 with TRBJ2-3; either TRBD1 or TRBD2 may supply D (6 bases each). The V and J ends lost 1 base and 0 bases respectively, with 12 bases between them. This CDR3 has 16 residues. The V gene's germline CDR1 is SGHRS and CDR2 YFSETQ.

The chain uses TRBV5-6 and TRBJ2-2; the match to TRBD1 covers 9 bases. CDR3 length: 16 residues. V lost 4 bases, J lost 6 bases, and 10 bases stayed unmatched. Germline V gives CDR1 SGHDT, CDR2 YYEEEE. CDR3 amino acids: CASSLMGQGSAGELFF. CDR3 sequence (DNA): TGTGCCAGCAGCCTAATGGGACAGGGATCCGCCGGGGAGCTGTTTTTT.

The gene calls are TRBV7-6 and TRBJ1-6; no clear D gene. CDR1 and CDR2 (germline): SGHVS, FNYEAQ. V was shortened by 2 bases and J by 0 bases, with 20 bases between the two germline ends. The CDR3 runs to 20 residues. CDR3 DNA: TGTGCCAGCAGCTTACTCCAAACGACGGGCTGGGGCTCCTATAATTCACCCCTCCACTTT. It is translated as CASSLLQTTGWGSYNSPLHF.

J is TRBJ1-2 and V is TRBV5-1, with unresolved D. Germline V gene data show CDR1 as SGHRS and CDR2 as YFSETQ. The V end was cut by 3 bases, the J end by 5 bases, with 14 bases between. This CDR3 is built from 14 residues. The CDR3 here is CASSSWPGNYGYTF. CDR3 DNA sequence: TGCGCCAGCAGCTCTTGGCCGGGTAATTATGGCTACACCTTC.

The chain carries TRBV2 and TRBJ2-7; D gene uncertain. Germline-derived CDR1 and CDR2 are SNHLY and FYNNEI. V was cut by 4 bases and J by 5 bases, with 9 bases left in between. The CDR3 is 12 residues long. The CDR3 coding sequence is TGTGCCAGCAGTGTTTCGGGCCACGAGCAGTACTTC. This encodes CASSVSGHEQYF.

CDR3 region: CASSPRGERHYEQYF. CDR3 nucleotides: TGTGCCAGCAGTCCTCGCGGGGAGCGACACTACGAGCAGTACTTC. The V gene is TRBV6-5, the J gene TRBJ2-7; D perhaps matches TRBD2 (6 bases). This CDR3 has 15 residues. V lost 5 bases and J lost 3, with 17 bases in between. The germline CDR1 and CDR2 sequences are MNHEY and SVGAGI.

The V call is TRBV7-9, the J call TRBJ1-1; D might be TRBD1 (6 bases). The germline V and J ends were trimmed by 7 bases and 12 bases, with 21 bases remaining between them. Per germline, CDR1 SEHNR and CDR2 FQNEAQ (reference sequence). The CDR3 extends over 13 amino acids. Here the CDR3 DNA reads TGTGCCAGCACCCCCAGGGGTGGGGGTGGGCCTTTCTTT. Its protein product is CASTPRGGGGPFF.